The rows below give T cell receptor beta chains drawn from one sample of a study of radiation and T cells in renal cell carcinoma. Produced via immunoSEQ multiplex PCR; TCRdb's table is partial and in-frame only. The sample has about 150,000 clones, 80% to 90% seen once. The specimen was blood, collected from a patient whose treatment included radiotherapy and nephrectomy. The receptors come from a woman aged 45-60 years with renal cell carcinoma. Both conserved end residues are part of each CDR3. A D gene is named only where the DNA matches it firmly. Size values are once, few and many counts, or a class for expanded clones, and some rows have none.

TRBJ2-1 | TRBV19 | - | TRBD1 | TGTGCCAGTAGTATAGGTACAGGGGATTACAATGAGCAGTTCTTC | CASSIGTGDYNEQFF
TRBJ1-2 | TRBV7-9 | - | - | TGTGCCAGCATCCTATCAACAGGCGACCACCCCCTTGGCTACACCTTC | CASILSTGDHPLGYTF
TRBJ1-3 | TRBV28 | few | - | TGTGCCAGCAGTTTCGCCGGAAACACCATATATTTT | CASSFAGNTIYF
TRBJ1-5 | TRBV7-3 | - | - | TGTGCCAGCAGCTGGGACCGGTATCAGCCCCAGCATTTT | CASSWDRYQPQHF
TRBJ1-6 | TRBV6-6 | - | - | TGTGCCAGCAGTTATGGGAGTAATTCACCCCTCCACTTT | CASSYGSNSPLHF
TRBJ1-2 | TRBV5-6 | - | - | TGTGCCAGCAGCGGTGGACGGTACTATGGCTACACCTTC | CASSGGRYYGYTF
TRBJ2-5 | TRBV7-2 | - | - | TGTGCCAGCAGCTTAGTTGGCTCCTCTTACTCCCAAGAGACCCAGTACTTC | CASSLVGSSYSQETQYF
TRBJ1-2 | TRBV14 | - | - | TGTGCCAGCAGCCGAGGACAGCCGTCCTATGGCTACACCTTC | CASSRGQPSYGYTF
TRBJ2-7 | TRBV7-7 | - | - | TGTGCTAGCAGCTTATGGGACAACGGCGAGCAGTACTTC | CASSLWDNGEQYF
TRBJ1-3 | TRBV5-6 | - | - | TGTGCCAGCAGCTTACAGGGAACTGGAAACACCATATATTTT | CASSLQGTGNTIYF
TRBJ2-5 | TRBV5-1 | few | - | TGCGCCAGCAGGGGTTATGGGGTGCAAGAGACCCAGTACTTC | CASRGYGVQETQYF
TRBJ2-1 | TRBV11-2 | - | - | TGTGCCAGCAGCCCAGGACTTCTTGGGTCCTACAATGAGCAGTTCTTC | CASSPGLLGSYNEQFF
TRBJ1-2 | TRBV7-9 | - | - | TGTGCCAGCAGTTTACAGCCGCCCCTTAACTATGGCTACACCTTC | CASSLQPPLNYGYTF
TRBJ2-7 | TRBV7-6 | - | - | TGTGCCAGCAGCCCAGACCCCGGGCTCACCTACGAGCAGTACTTC | CASSPDPGLTYEQYF
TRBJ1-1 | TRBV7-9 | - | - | TGTGCCAGCAGCTTAGCGCAGGGCGGCACTGAAGCTTTCTTT | CASSLAQGGTEAFF
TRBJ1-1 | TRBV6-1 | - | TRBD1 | TGTGCCAGCAGTGAGGAGGGACAGTGGGACTTCGCTGAAGCTTTCTTT | CASSEEGQWDFAEAFF
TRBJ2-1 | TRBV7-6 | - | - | TGTGCCAGCAGCTTAGCGCAAGTAGCAGGGGTCAATGAGCAGTTCTTC | CASSLAQVAGVNEQFF
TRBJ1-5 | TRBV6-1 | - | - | TGTGCCAGCAGTGAGTCCTTGGGTGGCAATCAGCCCCAGCATTTT | CASSESLGGNQPQHF
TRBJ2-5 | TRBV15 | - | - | TGTGCCACCAGCAGAGATCTGGCAGGATGGGAGACCCAGTACTTC | CATSRDLAGWETQYF
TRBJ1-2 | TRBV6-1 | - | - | TGTGCCAGCAGTGAAAGAAATAGCTATGGCTACACCTTC | CASSERNSYGYTF
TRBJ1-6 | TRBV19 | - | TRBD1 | TGTGCCAGTAGTCTGACAGGGCTCAATTCACCCCTCCACTTT | CASSLTGLNSPLHF
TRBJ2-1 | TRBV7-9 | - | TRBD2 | TGTGCCAGCAGCCTGGTTGGGACTAACAATGAGCAGTTCTTC | CASSLVGTNNEQFF
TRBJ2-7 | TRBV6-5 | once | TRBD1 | TGTGCCAGCAGTGCGGCCGGGACAGGGGGGTACGAGCAGTACTTC | CASSAAGTGGYEQYF
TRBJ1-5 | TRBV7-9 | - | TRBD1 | TGTGCCAGCAGCCTACAGGGGGATCAGCCCCAGCATTTT | CASSLQGDQPQHF
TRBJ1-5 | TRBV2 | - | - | TGTGCCAGCACTCAGGGAGGTTATCAGCCCCAGCATTTT | CASTQGGYQPQHF
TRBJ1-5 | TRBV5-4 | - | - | TGTGCCAGCAGCTTACAGGGCCCTAATCAGCCCCAGCATTTT | CASSLQGPNQPQHF
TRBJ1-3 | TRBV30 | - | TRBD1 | TGTGCCTGGAGGCTGTGGGACAGAGGAAACACCATATATTTT | CAWRLWDRGNTIYF
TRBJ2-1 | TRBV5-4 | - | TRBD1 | TGTGCCAGCAGTCCGACAGGGGGCCCCCCTTACAATGAGCAGTTCTTC | CASSPTGGPPYNEQFF
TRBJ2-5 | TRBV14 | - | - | TGTGCCAGCAGCCCCGACGGGGGCCCCCAAGAGACCCAGTACTTC | CASSPDGGPQETQYF
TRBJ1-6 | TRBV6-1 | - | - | TGTGCCAGCAGTGAAAGGGGGTCAGTTTATTCACCCCTCCACTTT | CASSERGSVYSPLHF
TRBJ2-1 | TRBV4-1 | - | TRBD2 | TGCGCCAGCAGCCAGCTAGGGACTAGGATAGGCAATGAGCAGTTCTTC | CASSQLGTRIGNEQFF
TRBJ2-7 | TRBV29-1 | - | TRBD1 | TGCAGCGTTGATCACGTACAGGGGCAAGGGCCCTACGAGCAGTACTTC | CSVDHVQGQGPYEQYF
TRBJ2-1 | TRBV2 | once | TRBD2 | TGTGCCAGCAGAGGACTAGCGGGGGCCTACAATGAGCAGTTCTTC | CASRGLAGAYNEQFF
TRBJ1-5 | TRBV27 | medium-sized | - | TGTGCCAGCAGCCCCGGGGAGGGTCAGCCCCAGCATTTT | CASSPGEGQPQHF
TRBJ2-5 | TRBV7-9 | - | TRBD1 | TGTGCCAGCAGCCCCCGGGACAGGATCCAAGAGACCCAGTACTTC | CASSPRDRIQETQYF
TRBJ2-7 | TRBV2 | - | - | TGTGCCAGCAGTGAAGCGAACTACGAGCAGTACTTC | CASSEANYEQYF
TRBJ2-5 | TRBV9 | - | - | TGTGCCAGCAGCGTAGGGGGCCGGGAGACCCAGTACTTC | CASSVGGRETQYF
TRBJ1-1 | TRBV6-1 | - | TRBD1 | TGTGCCAGCAGTGCATCCGGGACAGGGGGTAGTACTGAAGCTTTCTTT | CASSASGTGGSTEAFF
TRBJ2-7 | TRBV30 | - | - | TGTGCCTGGAGTCGGAGGGGGGTCGACCGCTACGAGCAGTACTTC | CAWSRRGVDRYEQYF
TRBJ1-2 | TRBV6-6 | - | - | TGTGCCAGCAGAGACGCACCGGGGGGCGGGGGCTACACCTTC | CASRDAPGGGGYTF
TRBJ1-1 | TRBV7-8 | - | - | TGTGCCAGCAGCTTGGGTTTTGGAAACACTGAAGCTTTCTTT | CASSLGFGNTEAFF
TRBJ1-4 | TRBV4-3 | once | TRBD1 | TGCGCCAGCAGCCAGGAGGACAGGGGTGATGAAAAACTGTTTTTT | CASSQEDRGDEKLFF
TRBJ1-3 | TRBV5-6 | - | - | TGTGCCAGCAGCTTCTCCGGGTCTGGAAACACCATATATTTT | CASSFSGSGNTIYF
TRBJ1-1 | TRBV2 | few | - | TGTGCCAGCAGGTTAACAGGGAACACTGAAGCTTTCTTT | CASRLTGNTEAFF
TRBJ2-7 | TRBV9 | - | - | TGTGCCAGCAGCGTAGGTACTACAAGCTACGAGCAGTACTTC | CASSVGTTSYEQYF
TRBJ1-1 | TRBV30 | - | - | TGTGCCTGGAACCTCAAAAGGAACACTGAAGCTTTCTTT | CAWNLKRNTEAFF
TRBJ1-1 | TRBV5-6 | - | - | TGTGCCAGCACCCTACGGGTACTGGTGGATCTAAACACTGAAGCTTTCTTT | CASTLRVLVDLNTEAFF
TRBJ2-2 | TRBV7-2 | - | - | TGTGCCAGCAGCTTATCGAACGGAGTAGACGCCGGGGAGCTGTTTTTT | CASSLSNGVDAGELFF
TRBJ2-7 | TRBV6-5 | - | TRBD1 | TGTGCCAGCAGTCAACAGGGGGGTATTGCACACGAGCAGTACTTC | CASSQQGGIAHEQYF
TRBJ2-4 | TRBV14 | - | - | TGTGCCAGCAGCCAAAGTGAGTGGCTTCGCGGGGTTGCCAAAAACATTCAGTACTTC | CASSQSEWLRGVAKNIQYF
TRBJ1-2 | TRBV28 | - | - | TGTGCCAGCAGTTTATCGCAACACTATGGCTACACCTTC | CASSLSQHYGYTF
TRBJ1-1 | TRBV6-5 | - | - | TGTGCCAGCAGCATGGACGGTCTGAACACTGAAGCTTTCTTT | CASSMDGLNTEAFF
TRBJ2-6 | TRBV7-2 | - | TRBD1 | TGTGCCAGCAGCTTTTCAGGGGGTACCTCTGGGGCCAACGTCCTGACTTTC | CASSFSGGTSGANVLTF
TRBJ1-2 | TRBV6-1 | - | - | TGTGCCAGCAGTGAAGAGGGGGATACCTATGGCTACACCTTC | CASSEEGDTYGYTF
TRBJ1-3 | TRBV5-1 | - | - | TGCGCCAGCAGCCCCAGAGTCGCCTCTGGAAACACCATATATTTT | CASSPRVASGNTIYF